This is a list of T cell receptor beta chains from one sample in a study of blood T cell repertoires in COVID-19. Assay: immunoSEQ multiplex PCR; the TCRdb copy retains only in-frame clones and omits some. This sample has around 150,000 clones; more than 65% occur once, and the top ten carry approximately 7.1%. Material for sequencing was peripheral blood. The receptors were gathered from a woman in her forties or fifties in a cohort sampled during active or convalescent COVID-19. The conserved cysteine and the conserved F or W are not part of the CDR3 here. The order of the fields is CDR3 length, J gene, V gene, CDR3 protein.

cdr3_length: 10; j_call: TRBJ2-1; v_call: TRBV6-5; cdr3_aa: ASSQGFNEQF
cdr3_length: 13; j_call: TRBJ2-5; v_call: TRBV11-2; cdr3_aa: ASSPRTGLAGLQY
cdr3_length: 11; j_call: TRBJ1-2; v_call: TRBV19; cdr3_aa: ASTSDSIYGYT
cdr3_length: 12; j_call: TRBJ2-3; v_call: TRBV25-1; cdr3_aa: ARIVEDITDTQY
cdr3_length: 9; j_call: TRBJ1-2; v_call: TRBV29-1; cdr3_aa: SVARNYGYT
cdr3_length: 11; j_call: TRBJ2-5; v_call: TRBV28; cdr3_aa: ASSKDSQETQY
cdr3_length: 12; j_call: TRBJ2-3; v_call: TRBV11-2; cdr3_aa: ASSLNRGTDTQY
cdr3_length: 11; j_call: TRBJ1-6; v_call: TRBV13; cdr3_aa: ASSGFGHSPLH
cdr3_length: 12; j_call: TRBJ2-3; v_call: TRBV7-9; cdr3_aa: ASSRTSGTDTQY
cdr3_length: 14; j_call: TRBJ1-1; v_call: TRBV9; cdr3_aa: ASSVHPVGRHTEAF
cdr3_length: 12; j_call: TRBJ1-2; v_call: TRBV5-4; cdr3_aa: ASSLGEGGYGYT
cdr3_length: 14; j_call: TRBJ2-3; v_call: TRBV5-1; cdr3_aa: ASSLGQGTSTDTQY
cdr3_length: 13; j_call: TRBJ1-6; v_call: TRBV30; cdr3_aa: AWSPTTGASSPLH
cdr3_length: 11; j_call: TRBJ1-1; v_call: TRBV18; cdr3_aa: ASSPGQITEAF
cdr3_length: 12; j_call: TRBJ2-2; v_call: TRBV5-1; cdr3_aa: ASNGRGNTGELF
cdr3_length: 15; j_call: TRBJ1-3; v_call: TRBV4-3; cdr3_aa: ASSQDRGGTVGNTIY
cdr3_length: 16; j_call: TRBJ1-3; v_call: TRBV7-2; cdr3_aa: ASSREGQGRTTGNTIY
cdr3_length: 9; j_call: TRBJ2-1; v_call: TRBV29-1; cdr3_aa: SVEDLNEQF
cdr3_length: 11; j_call: TRBJ1-1; v_call: TRBV20-1; cdr3_aa: SASNRPQGYAF
cdr3_length: 15; j_call: TRBJ2-5; v_call: TRBV19; cdr3_aa: ASSISGVAGGQETQY
cdr3_length: 12; j_call: TRBJ1-2; v_call: TRBV7-2; cdr3_aa: ASSLLREAYGYT
cdr3_length: 14; j_call: TRBJ1-1; v_call: TRBV11-3; cdr3_aa: ASSPRGSGRTTEAF
cdr3_length: 15; j_call: TRBJ1-2; v_call: TRBV10-3; cdr3_aa: AISTGTGRWHNYGYT
cdr3_length: 16; j_call: TRBJ2-3; v_call: TRBV4-1; cdr3_aa: ASSQSSSGGWATDTQY
cdr3_length: 14; j_call: TRBJ2-3; v_call: TRBV11-3; cdr3_aa: ASSPDGGGQTDTQY
cdr3_length: 12; j_call: TRBJ2-1; v_call: TRBV7-3; cdr3_aa: ASSTDKSYNEQF
cdr3_length: 13; j_call: TRBJ2-1; v_call: TRBV19; cdr3_aa: ASSSGAGGSSEQF
cdr3_length: 18; j_call: TRBJ1-4; v_call: TRBV18; cdr3_aa: ASSPRTRTGGAGTNEKLF
cdr3_length: 13; j_call: TRBJ1-5; v_call: TRBV4-2; cdr3_aa: ASSQGTVGLEPQH
cdr3_length: 12; j_call: TRBJ2-1; v_call: TRBV9; cdr3_aa: ASSLGLGGNEQF
cdr3_length: 10; j_call: TRBJ2-5; v_call: TRBV7-2; cdr3_aa: ASSLVSETQY
cdr3_length: 13; j_call: TRBJ1-5; v_call: TRBV6-1; cdr3_aa: ASSEAGSSNQPQH
cdr3_length: 13; j_call: TRBJ2-5; v_call: TRBV19; cdr3_aa: ASSSGQDFQETQY
cdr3_length: 15; j_call: TRBJ1-5; v_call: TRBV10-3; cdr3_aa: AISEGRGRGSNQPQH
cdr3_length: 13; j_call: TRBJ2-2; v_call: TRBV24-1; cdr3_aa: ATSDLRGATGELF
cdr3_length: 13; j_call: TRBJ1-2; v_call: TRBV29-1; cdr3_aa: SVRPGQGLNYGYT
cdr3_length: 15; j_call: TRBJ2-1; v_call: TRBV2; cdr3_aa: ASSGLVGQGGYNEQF
cdr3_length: 12; j_call: TRBJ1-2; v_call: TRBV4-1; cdr3_aa: ASSQDEGRDGYT
cdr3_length: 12; j_call: TRBJ2-7; v_call: TRBV6-5; cdr3_aa: ASSQPGEAYEQY
cdr3_length: 10; j_call: TRBJ1-2; v_call: TRBV20-1; cdr3_aa: SASMASNGYT
cdr3_length: 12; j_call: TRBJ1-5; v_call: TRBV2; cdr3_aa: ASNLQGNNQPQH
cdr3_length: 11; j_call: TRBJ1-1; v_call: TRBV7-2; cdr3_aa: ASRGQMNTEAF
cdr3_length: 13; j_call: TRBJ1-1; v_call: TRBV6-5; cdr3_aa: ASSPPTGGNTEAF